The present T cell receptor beta chain was sequenced within a study of blood T cell repertoires in COVID-19. Overall study context: Collection of acute and convalescent COVID-19 samples took place in the United States, Italy and Spain. T cells, B-cell-depleted T cells, or PBMCs supplied cDNA or gDNA.

Original methodology: Researchers report that nucleated cell counts were estimated from reference gene primer amplification. Sequenced by immunoSEQ multiplex PCR; TCRdb stores in-frame clones only, minus some. V, J and clone size reflect that table, while D and trimming were determined from the DNA. The sample yields tens of thousands of clones, over 75% seen once. This clone was picked up one time. Germline V lookup: CDR1 SGHAT, CDR2 FQNNGV. The CDR3 length is 16 residues. The V end lost 1 base, the J end lost 4 bases, and 15 bases lay between the germline ends. The V gene is TRBV11-2, the J gene TRBJ2-3; TRBD2 is a possible D gene (6 bases). The sequencing input was peripheral blood. The receptor was isolated from an elderly man with acute or convalescent COVID-19. CDR3 in DNA: TGTGCCAGCAGCTTAGGATGGGGGGTTAACGCAGATACGCAGTATTTT. Protein product: CASSLGWGVNADTQYF. The whole variable domain, remainder taken from reference TRBV11-2 and TRBJ2-3, is EAGVAQSPRYKIIEKRQSVAFWCNPISGHATLYWYQQILGQGPKLLIQFQNNGVVDDSQLPKDRFSAERLKGVDSTLKIQPAKLEDSAVYLCASSLGWGVNADTQYFGPGTRLTVL.